Here is one TCR beta chain with its context. The antigen is undetermined. The CDR3 loop spans 14 amino acids. CDR1 is SNHLY, CDR2 FYNNEI, per germline. With 6 bases clipped from V and 3 bases from J, the junction kept 7 bases outside the gene matches. The study separated CD4+ cells into CD45RA+ naive and CD45RA-negative memory subsets. The source of the sample is a study of shared clonotypes between healthy human individuals. Study-level findings and limits: Rarefaction demonstrated incomplete sorted-subset sequencing despite large depth. Memory subsets had estimated richness that was generally smaller than that of naive subsets.

For every subset, genomic DNA was evenly distributed across several immunoSEQ plates. Some clones are missing from TCRdb's copy, which holds only in-frame ones; the method was immunoSEQ multiplex PCR. The data hold roughly 1,100,000 clones, with approximately 70% observed a single time. This sequence joins TRBV2 and TRBJ1-2; 7 bases are shared with TRBD1. Sequenced material: memory CD4+ T cells sorted from blood. Subset: CD45RA-negative fraction. The receptor's source is a man younger than 35 in good health. CDR3 sequence reads: CASSQRQGDYGYTF. The CDR3, as DNA: TGTGCCAGCAGCCAAAGACAGGGTGACTATGGCTACACCTTC.